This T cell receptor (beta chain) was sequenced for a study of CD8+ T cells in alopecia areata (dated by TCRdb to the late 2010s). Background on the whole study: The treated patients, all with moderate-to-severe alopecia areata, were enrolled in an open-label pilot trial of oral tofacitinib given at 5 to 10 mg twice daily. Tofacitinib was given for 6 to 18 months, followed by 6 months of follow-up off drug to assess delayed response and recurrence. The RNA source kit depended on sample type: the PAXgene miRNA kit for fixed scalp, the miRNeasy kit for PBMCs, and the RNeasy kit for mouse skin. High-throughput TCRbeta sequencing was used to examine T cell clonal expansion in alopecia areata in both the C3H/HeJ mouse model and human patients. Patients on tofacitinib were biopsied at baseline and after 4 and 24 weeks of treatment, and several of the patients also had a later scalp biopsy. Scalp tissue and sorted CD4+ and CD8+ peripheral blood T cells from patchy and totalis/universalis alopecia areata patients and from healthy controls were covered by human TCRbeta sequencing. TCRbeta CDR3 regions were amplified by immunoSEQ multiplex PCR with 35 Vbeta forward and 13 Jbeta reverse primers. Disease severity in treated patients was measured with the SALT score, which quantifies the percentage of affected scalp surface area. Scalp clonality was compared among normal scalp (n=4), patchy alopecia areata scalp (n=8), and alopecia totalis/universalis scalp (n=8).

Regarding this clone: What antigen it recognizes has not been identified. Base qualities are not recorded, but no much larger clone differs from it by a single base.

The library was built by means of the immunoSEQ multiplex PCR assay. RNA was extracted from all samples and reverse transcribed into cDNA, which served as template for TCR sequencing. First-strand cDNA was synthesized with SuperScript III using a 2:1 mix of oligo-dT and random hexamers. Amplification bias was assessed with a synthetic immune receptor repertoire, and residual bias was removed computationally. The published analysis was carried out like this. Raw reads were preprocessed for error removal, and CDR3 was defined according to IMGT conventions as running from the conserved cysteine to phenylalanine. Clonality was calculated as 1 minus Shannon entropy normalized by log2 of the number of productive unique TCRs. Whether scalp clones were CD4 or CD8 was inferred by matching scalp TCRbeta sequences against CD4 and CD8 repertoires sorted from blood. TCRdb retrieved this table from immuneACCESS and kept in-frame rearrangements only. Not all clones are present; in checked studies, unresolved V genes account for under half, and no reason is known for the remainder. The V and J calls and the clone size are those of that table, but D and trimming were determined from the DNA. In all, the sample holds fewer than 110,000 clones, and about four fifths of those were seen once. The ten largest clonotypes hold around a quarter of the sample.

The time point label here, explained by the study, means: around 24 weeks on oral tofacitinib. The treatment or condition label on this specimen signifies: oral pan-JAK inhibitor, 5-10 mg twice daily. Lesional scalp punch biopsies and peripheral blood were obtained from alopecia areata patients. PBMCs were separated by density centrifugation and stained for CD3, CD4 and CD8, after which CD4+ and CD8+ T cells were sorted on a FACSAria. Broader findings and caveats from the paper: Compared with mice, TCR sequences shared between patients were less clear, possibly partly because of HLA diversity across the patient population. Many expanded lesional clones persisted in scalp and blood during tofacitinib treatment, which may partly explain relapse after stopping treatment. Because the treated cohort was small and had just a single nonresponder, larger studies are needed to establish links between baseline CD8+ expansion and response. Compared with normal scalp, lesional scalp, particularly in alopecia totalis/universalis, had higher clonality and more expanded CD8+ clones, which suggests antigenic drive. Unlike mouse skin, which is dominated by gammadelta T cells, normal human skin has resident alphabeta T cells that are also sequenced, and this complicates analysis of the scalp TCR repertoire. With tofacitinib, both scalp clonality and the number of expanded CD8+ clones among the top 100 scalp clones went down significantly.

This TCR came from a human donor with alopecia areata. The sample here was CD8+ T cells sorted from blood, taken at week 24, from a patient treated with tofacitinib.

The CDR3 protein sequence reads: CASSQDRGANQPQHF. The nucleotides are TGCGCCAGCAGCCAAGATCGGGGGGCTAATCAGCCCCAGCATTTT. This receptor chain uses TRBV4-3 and TRBJ1-5; TRBD1 is perhaps the D gene, given 6 matching bases. Its CDR3 holds 15 amino acids, cysteine through phenylalanine. Only the CDR3 portion is preserved as DNA: 45 bases, with reading frame beginning at the first base. Trimming costs V 0 bases and J 4 bases, and their ends lie 10 bases apart. Via the germline V gene, CDR1 is LGHNA and CDR2 YSLEER.